These 7 T cell receptor beta chains came from one sample sequenced in a study of T and B cells in COVID-19 patients. TRB rearrangements were amplified by multiplex PCR with BIOMED2 TRB-A/B primers. MiXCR, run by TCRdb on the multiplex PCR reads, gives a single entry per CDR3 protein. The table lists 13,000 or so distinct CDR3 sequences, approximately 28% of them singletons. TRB was amplified from about 260-540 ng of blood genomic DNA. Sequencing was performed on blood. These receptors all come from a human donor who had recovered from COVID-19.

V is TRBV7-9 and J is TRBJ2-1; TRBD1 is a possible D gene (5 bases). CDR3 length: 14 residues. CDR1 SEHNR and CDR2 FQNEAQ come from the germline V gene (reference sequence). Trimming cost V 1 base and J 4 bases, with 8 bases left between them. CDR3 residues: CASSLGPGYNEQFF. CDR3 DNA: TGTGCCAGCAGCTTAGGTCCAGGGTACAATGAGCAGTTCTTC. The variable domain in full, with the rest retrieved from reference TRBV7-9 and TRBJ2-1, is DTGVSQNPRHKITKRGQNVTFRCDPISEHNRLYWYRQTLGQGPEFLTYFQNEAQLEKSRLLSDRFSAERPKGSFSTLEIQRTEQGDSAMYLCASSLGPGYNEQFFGPGTRLTVL.

The table lists this clonotype with many counts. As DNA, the CDR3 is TGTGCCAGCACCTCCTTCGACCGCGGTAGCACAGATACGCAGTATTTT. Translating it yields CASTSFDRGSTDTQYF. This chain joins TRBV6-1 and TRBJ2-3; D unresolved. This CDR3 is built from 16 residues. From germline, CDR1 is MNHNS and CDR2 SASEGT. V lost 7 bases and J 0 bases, leaving 17 bases between the germline ends.

This clonotype was seen at least ten times. The gene calls are TRBV6-5 and TRBJ1-4; TRBD1 agrees at 7 bases. Looked up from germline, CDR1 is MNHEY and CDR2 is SVGAGI. The ends lost 5 bases at V and 7 bases at J; junction bases unmatched: 7. This CDR3 has 14 residues. The CDR3 reads CASSETGYGEKLFF. The DNA of the CDR3 is TGTGCCAGCAGTGAGACAGGGTATGGTGAAAAACTGTTTTTT.

By proportion, this clonotype is medium-sized. This sequence joins TRBV19 and TRBJ1-6, with 9 bases that match TRBD1. Germline values: CDR1 LNHDA, CDR2 SQIVND (reference sequence). The CDR3 is 16 residues long. Unmatched junction bases numbered 11, after V lost 6 bases and J lost 8 bases. This chain's CDR3 is CASSPTVQGAYSPLHF. CDR3 bases: TGTGCCAGTAGCCCGACAGTACAGGGGGCTTATTCACCCCTCCACTTT.

The chain recombines TRBV27 with TRBJ2-1; a weak D match, TRBD2 (7 bases). V dropped 5 bases and J dropped 6 bases, with 17 bases sitting between them. The CDR3 runs 15 residues. Germline CDR1 MNHEY, CDR2 SMNVEV (reference sequence). The CDR3 nucleotides are TGTGCCAGCAGTACTGCGGGGGCGGTCGGCAATGAGCAGTTCTTC. It translates to CASSTAGAVGNEQFF.

Ten or more counts support this clonotype. The gene calls are TRBV6-5 and TRBJ2-2; 11 bases map to TRBD2. The germline V gene encodes CDR1 MNHEY and CDR2 SVGAGI. V shed 7 bases, J shed 4 bases, and the junction held 20 bases outside the gene matches. CDR3 length: 20 amino acids. CDR3 sequence (DNA): TGTGCCAGCAATCCAGCGGAGGGGGCTAGCGGGAGGCGAGGCACCGGGGAGCTGTTTTTT. Encoded protein: CASNPAEGASGRRGTGELFF.

The chain has TRBV11-2 and TRBJ2-1, with TRBD1 matching over 9 bases. The CDR3 is 15 amino acids. With 4 bases clipped from V and 5 bases from J, the junction kept 6 bases outside the gene matches. CDR1 is SGHAT, CDR2 FQNNGV, per germline. This chain's CDR3 is CASSWTGVIHNEQFF. CDR3 sequence (DNA): TGTGCCAGCAGCTGGACAGGGGTTATCCACAATGAGCAGTTCTTC.